These 17 T cell receptor beta chains were all obtained from the same sample, sequenced in a study of T-cell reconstitution after alpha-beta-depleted transplantation in children. The library targeted TCRbeta and was prepared with unique molecular identifiers. One entry per CDR3 protein results from TCRdb running MiXCR on the PCR reads. This repertoire shows 670,000 or so distinct CDR3 sequences, less than 15% found once; its top ten account for about 0.77%. The sample here was PBMCs, taken before TCRalphabeta/CD19-depleted stem cell transplant. Receptors were obtained from a girl aged 2 to 10 with congenital amegakaryocytic thrombocytopenia, due to receive a stem cell transplant.

Note on this clonotype: A much bigger clone sits one base away, suggesting this may be a read error. J is TRBJ2-1 and V is TRBV4-1; TRBD2 matches 9 bases. Germline CDR1 reads MGHRA; CDR2 reads YSYEKL. The CDR3 is made up of 17 amino acids. The CDR3 DNA reads TGCGCCAGCAGCCAAGCCCTCAGCGGGAGGTCCTACAATGAGCAGCTCTTC. It is translated as CASSQALSGRSYNEQLF.

This clonotype has just a few counts. The CDR3, as DNA: TGCAGCGTTGTAGTGGGAGGAGACATGATGGGTGAAAAACTGTTTTTT. Protein sequence: CSVVVGGDMMGEKLFF. V usage is TRBV29-1 and J usage is TRBJ1-4; D remains ambiguous. CDR3 length: 16 amino acids. The V end lost 4 bases, the J end lost 7 bases, and 22 bases lay between the germline ends. Germline V gene data show CDR1 as SQVTM and CDR2 as ANQGSEA.

This clonotype showed up many times. This chain joins TRBV6-1 and TRBJ1-5; tentatively, D is TRBD1 (5 bases). The CDR3 loop spans 13 amino acids. Germline V gene lookup returns CDR1 MNHNS and CDR2 SASEGT. The CDR3 sequence: CAGRGGGNQPQHF. In DNA form, the CDR3 reads TGTGCTGGACGGGGCGGGGGCAATCAGCCCCAGCATTTT.

This clonotype has only a few counts. V is TRBV20-1 and J is TRBJ2-7, with TRBD2 matching over 7 bases. Losses at the gene ends were 3 bases for V and 4 bases for J; bases not matched to a gene: 9. Germline CDR1 and CDR2: DFQATT and SNEGSKA (reference sequence). This CDR3 has 14 residues. CDR3 amino acids: CSASGIGGSYEQYF. CDR3 DNA: TGCAGTGCTAGTGGGATAGGCGGGAGTTACGAGCAGTACTTC.

This clonotype was counted between two and nine times. V and J are TRBV28 and TRBJ2-3; D unclear. CDR3 length: 13 residues. V was trimmed by 2 bases and J by 4 bases, leaving 7 bases between them. Per germline, CDR1 MDHEN and CDR2 SYDVKM. The CDR3 here is CASSLAYPDTQYF. In nucleotides, the CDR3 is TGTGCCAGCAGTTTAGCGTACCCAGATACGCAGTATTTT.

This clonotype was recorded at least ten times. V and J are TRBV6-5 and TRBJ2-3; D perhaps matches TRBD1 (5 bases). Germline CDR1 is MNHEY and CDR2 is SVGAGI. The ends were cut back, 1 base at V and 5 bases at J, with 7 bases in the middle. The CDR3 has 13 residues. This chain's CDR3 is CASSYFDRDTQYF. CDR3 DNA sequence: TGTGCCAGCAGTTACTTCGACAGAGATACGCAGTATTTT.

This clonotype was observed at least ten times. Since a much larger clone is just one base distant, this may be a read error. The rearrangement joins TRBV5-1 to TRBJ2-3, with 8 bases matching TRBD2. The junction had 1 base not matched to a gene; V was cut back by 0 bases and J by 4 bases. Germline V gives CDR1 SGHRS, CDR2 YFSETQ. The CDR3 is 14 amino acids. The CDR3 reads CASSLDGRADTQYF. The DNA for the CDR3 is TGCGCCAGCAGCTTGGACGGGAGGGCAGATACGCAGTATTTT.

This clonotype was counted ten times or more. This chain links TRBV20-1 with TRBJ2-2; D possibly corresponds to TRBD2 (6 bases). The CDR3 contains 13 residues. The V gene's germline CDR1 is DFQATT and CDR2 SNEGSKA (reference sequence). Trimming took 6 bases from V and 5 from J, leaving 13 bases between them. This CDR3 is CSATRGRTGELFF. CDR3 sequence (DNA): TGCAGTGCCACCCGGGGGAGGACCGGGGAGCTGTTTTTT.

This clonotype was recorded many times. The chain joins TRBV10-1 to TRBJ2-1; tentative D call: TRBD2 (6 bases). V lost 9 bases to trimming and J lost 2 bases, with 8 bases between them. This CDR3 is 12 amino acids long. Germline V lookup: CDR1 WNHNN, CDR2 SYGVQD (reference sequence). The CDR3 is CARWRAYNEQFF. DNA of the CDR3: TGCGCCAGGTGGAGGGCCTACAATGAGCAGTTCTTC.

About this clonotype: A read error may explain this, as a much larger clone is one base away. This chain links TRBV5-1 with TRBJ1-4; no definite D call. Germline V gene lookup returns CDR1 SGHRS and CDR2 YFSETQ. The germline V and J ends were trimmed by 2 bases and 7 bases, with 12 bases remaining between them. There are 14 residues in the CDR3. CDR3 sequence reads: CASSFSLLSEKLFF. In DNA form, the CDR3 reads TGCGCCAGCAGCTTCAGCTTACTGAGTGAAAAACTGTTTTTT.

This clonotype came up a few times. This chain connects TRBV20-1 to TRBJ2-7; possible D gene TRBD1, 6 bases. Germline V CDR1 and CDR2: DFQATT, SNEGSKA (reference sequence). Trimming took 2 bases from V and 2 from J, leaving 13 bases between them. CDR3 size: 14 residues. CDR3 loop: CSARPNRATYEQYF. Here the CDR3 DNA reads TGCAGTGCTAGACCGAACAGGGCCACCTACGAGCAGTACTTC.

The chain links TRBV10-3 to TRBJ2-1; 8 bases are a match to TRBD2. Germline CDR1 ENHRY, CDR2 SYGVKD. The CDR3 sequence is 14 residues long. The V segment lost 0 bases and the J segment 10 bases; nucleotides outside the gene matches: 5. The DNA of the CDR3 is TGTGCCATCAGTGAGTCTGGGACTAGTAGGGAGCAGTTCTTC. Translation: CAISESGTSREQFF.

At least ten counts were recorded for this clonotype. V and J are TRBV4-1 and TRBJ1-5; D perhaps matches TRBD1 (5 bases). This CDR3 is built from 16 residues. Germline assignment: CDR1 MGHRA and CDR2 YSYEKL. Trimming shortened V by 1 base and J by 4 bases, and 14 bases separated the two germline ends. Here the CDR3 reads CASSQVPGALNQPQHF. The CDR3 DNA reads as TGCGCCAGCAGCCAAGTGCCTGGGGCCCTAAATCAGCCCCAGCATTTT.

This clonotype was seen a few times. The chain recombines TRBV5-1 with TRBJ2-7; maybe TRBD1 (6 bases). Per the germline V gene, CDR1 is SGHRS and CDR2 is YFSETQ. Trimming shortened V by 0 bases and J by 4 bases, and 17 bases separated the two germline ends. CDR3 length equals 16 residues. CDR3 residues: CASSLGPTGSAYEQYF. DNA of the CDR3: TGCGCCAGCAGCTTGGGCCCGACAGGATCGGCGTACGAGCAGTACTTC.

This rearrangement joins TRBV5-6 to TRBJ1-1; 7 nucleotides align to TRBD1. V trimming: 2 bases; J trimming: 8 bases; junction bases outside the gene matches: 9. The CDR3 contains 14 residues. Germline CDR1 is SGHDT and CDR2 is YYEEEE. CDR3 in DNA: TGTGCCAGCAGCTTTTTTAGAGGGACAGACGAAGCTTTCTTT. This encodes CASSFFRGTDEAFF.

This clonotype turned up a few times. The chain carries TRBV15 and TRBJ2-3, with D possibly being TRBD2 (6 bases). CDR1 and CDR2 (germline): LNHNV, YYDKDF (reference sequence). The CDR3 consists of 14 residues. The V end lost 5 bases, the J end lost 4 bases, and 13 bases lay between the germline ends. DNA for the CDR3: TGTGCCACCAGCGTAGGCGGGGACGCAGATACGCAGTATTTT. As protein: CATSVGGDADTQYF.

This clonotype has a handful of counts. The V gene is TRBV20-1, the J gene TRBJ2-3; D may be TRBD2 (6 bases). The CDR3 consists of 15 residues. Germline CDR1 is DFQATT and CDR2 is SNEGSKA (reference sequence). Between the trimmed V and J ends, which lost 0 bases and 10 bases, there was a span of 20 bases. CDR3 sequence reads: CSARDGGPQVSSQYF. The CDR3 DNA reads as TGCAGTGCTAGAGATGGAGGGCCTCAAGTATCGTCGCAGTATTTT.